Ten or more counts support the clone carrying this T cell receptor beta chain. The data stem from a study of T cell repertoires in cytomegalovirus infection. TCRdb called the reads again in MiXCR, with one record for every CDR3 protein. The table shows tens of thousands of distinct CDR3 sequences, with 4% occurring only once. V lost 5 bases to trimming and J lost 2 bases, with 10 bases between them. This CDR3 region has 13 residues. Germline V gives CDR1 DFQATT, CDR2 SNEGSKA (reference sequence). The chain carries TRBV20-1 and TRBJ1-5, with D perhaps TRBD1 (6 bases). This clonotype was obtained from a human donor in good health (CMV status not recorded). Some clones in this sample may be carry-over from other donors' samples. Sequencing was performed on PBMCs. The CDR3 reads CSARTDGNQPQHF. The CDR3 DNA sequence: TGCAGTGCTCGGACAGACGGCAATCAGCCCCAGCATTTT.